This is a list of T cell receptor beta chains from one sample in a study of blood T cells in healthy people across ages. Each CDR3 protein gets one entry after TCRdb re-called the 5' RACE reads with MiXCR. The sample includes 650,000 to 800,000 distinct CDR3 sequences, around 43% of them seen just once. The specimen was blood. Receptors originate from a man aged 55 to 70 in good health. CDR3s include the opening cysteine and the closing phenylalanine or tryptophan. The D gene is left open where the match is weak. Where a row states a size, it is once, few, many or the class of an expanded clone; other rows omit it.

D	V	J	size	CDR3	DNA
TRBD2	TRBV5-1	TRBJ2-5	-	CASSPGGRAETQYF	TGCGCCAGCAGCCCCGGTGGGAGGGCCGAGACCCAGTACTTC
TRBD1	TRBV20-1	TRBJ2-1	few	CSGNDRDRDQETQFF	TGCAGTGGAAACGACCGGGACAGGGACCAAGAGACCCAGTTCTTC
-	TRBV3-1	TRBJ1-5	-	CASSQRASNQPQHF	TGTGCCAGCAGCCAAAGGGCTAGCAATCAGCCCCAGCATTTT
-	TRBV5-1	TRBJ1-1	few	CASSFGVGAMNTEAFF	TGCGCCAGCAGCTTTGGGGTAGGGGCCATGAACACTGAAGCTTTCTTT
-	TRBV6-6	TRBJ2-3	-	CASTDLDTQYF	TGTGCCAGCACCGACTTAGATACGCAGTATTTT
-	TRBV18	TRBJ2-7	-	CASSPRSGSIDEQYF	TGTGCCAGCTCACCAAGGTCAGGGTCAATCGACGAGCAGTACTTC
-	TRBV7-2	TRBJ1-5	-	CASSPGAGAQPQHF	TGTGCCAGCAGCCCCGGGGCAGGGGCTCAGCCCCAGCATTTT
-	TRBV12-3/TRBV12-4	TRBJ1-1	-	CASSPGALNTEAFF	TGTGCCAGCAGCCCAGGGGCTCTGAACACTGAAGCTTTCTTT
-	TRBV27	TRBJ1-2	-	CASSLSLGHNIYGYTF	TGTGCCAGTAGTTTATCACTGGGTCATAATATCTATGGCTACACCTTC
-	TRBV6-2/TRBV6-3	TRBJ2-1	-	CASAQRNRAWQFF	TGTGCCAGCGCCCAGAGGAATAGGGCCTGGCAGTTCTTC
-	TRBV25-1	TRBJ1-2	-	CASRAGRNYGYTF	TGTGCCAGCAGAGCGGGACGGAACTATGGCTACACCTTC
-	TRBV24-1	TRBJ1-2	-	CATSERGYGYTF	TGTGCCACCAGTGAACGTGGCTATGGCTACACCTTC
-	TRBV5-1	TRBJ2-2	few	CASSLDTYANTGELFF	TGCGCCAGCAGCTTGGATACGTACGCGAACACCGGGGAGCTGTTTTTT
-	TRBV20-1	TRBJ1-1	-	CSANQGGPEAFF	TGCAGTGCCAACCAGGGCGGCCCTGAAGCTTTCTTT
TRBD1	TRBV6-2/TRBV6-3	TRBJ2-4	-	CASSRDRVAKNIQYF	TGTGCCAGCAGCCGGGACAGGGTGGCCAAAAACATTCAGTACTTC
-	TRBV2	TRBJ2-5	few	CASFMVRQETQYF	TGTGCCAGCTTCATGGTCCGTCAAGAGACCCAGTACTTC
-	TRBV10-3	TRBJ1-6	few	CAISRQDNSPLHF	TGTGCCATCAGTCGACAGGATAATTCACCCCTCCACTTT
TRBD2	TRBV14	TRBJ2-5	-	CASSQKPGPGLAQETQYF	TGTGCCAGCAGCCAAAAACCAGGGCCGGGACTAGCGCAAGAGACCCAGTACTTC
TRBD1	TRBV11-1	TRBJ2-7	-	CASSQIRGLAYEQYF	TGTGCCAGCAGCCAAATCAGGGGGCTGGCCTATGAGCAGTACTTC
-	TRBV12-3/TRBV12-4	TRBJ1-2	-	CASSGADNYGYTF	TGTGCCAGCAGTGGAGCAGATAACTATGGCTACACCTTC
-	TRBV11-2	TRBJ1-3	-	CASSLGGSSFSGNTIYF	TGTGCCAGCAGCTTAGGGGGCAGTTCGTTCTCTGGAAACACCATATATTTT
-	TRBV28	TRBJ2-4	few	CASSLRTGTKNIQYF	TGTGCCAGCAGTTTAAGGACTGGGACAAAAAACATTCAGTACTTC
-	TRBV7-2	TRBJ1-2	few	CASSANYGYTF	TGTGCCAGCAGCGCGAACTATGGCTACACCTTC
-	TRBV11-2	TRBJ2-7	-	CASQGTSSYEQYF	TGTGCCAGCCAGGGGACGAGCTCCTACGAGCAGTACTTC
-	TRBV12-3/TRBV12-4	TRBJ2-3	few	CASREVDTQYF	TGTGCCAGCAGGGAGGTAGATACGCAGTATTTT
TRBD1	TRBV7-2	TRBJ1-6	-	CASSGGDRGLDSPLHF	TGTGCCAGCAGCGGGGGGGACAGGGGTTTGGATTCACCCCTCCACTTT
-	TRBV15	TRBJ2-3	-	CATRGLGTQYF	TGTGCCACCAGGGGGCTCGGTACGCAGTATTTT
-	TRBV18	TRBJ1-1	-	CASSPSGTKNTEAFF	TGTGCCAGCTCACCGTCCGGGACAAAGAACACTGAAGCTTTCTTT
TRBD1	TRBV5-1	TRBJ2-7	-	CASSFGQGTISYEQYF	TGCGCCAGCAGCTTCGGACAGGGTACGATTTCCTACGAGCAGTACTTC
-	TRBV15	TRBJ2-7	-	CATSRRQGSGEQYF	TGTGCCACCAGCAGGAGGCAGGGTTCGGGCGAGCAGTACTTC
-	TRBV29-1	TRBJ2-5	many	CSVRDVKTQYF	TGCAGCGTGCGAGACGTGAAGACCCAGTACTTC
-	TRBV6-5	TRBJ2-1	once	CASSYSFGSSYNEQFF	TGTGCCAGCAGTTACTCGTTCGGAAGCTCCTACAATGAGCAGTTCTTC
TRBD1	TRBV20-1	TRBJ2-4	-	CSAFDRGLAKNIQYF	TGCAGTGCTTTCGACAGGGGGCTAGCCAAAAACATTCAGTACTTC
TRBD1	TRBV12-3/TRBV12-4	TRBJ1-1	few	CASSGTGVNTEAFF	TGTGCCAGCAGTGGGACAGGGGTGAACACTGAAGCTTTCTTT
TRBD1	TRBV7-9	TRBJ2-5	-	CASSNTDREPLNEQYF	TGTGCCAGCAGCAACACGGACAGGGAACCGCTGAATGAGCAGTACTTC
TRBD2	TRBV20-1	TRBJ2-3	-	CSARETSGATSTDTQYF	TGCAGTGCTAGAGAGACTAGCGGGGCCACTAGCACGGATACGCAGTATTTT
-	TRBV7-9	TRBJ2-7	few	CASGRTTSYEQYF	TGTGCCAGCGGGCGGACTACCTCCTACGAGCAGTACTTC
-	TRBV20-1	TRBJ1-2	-	CSAPDPARRGPSYYGYTF	TGCAGTGCTCCGGACCCTGCCCGAAGGGGCCCCAGCTACTATGGCTACACCTTC
-	TRBV20-1	TRBJ2-1	few	CSARGEAGEQFF	TGCAGTGCTAGGGGTGAGGCCGGTGAGCAGTTCTTC
-	TRBV4-1	TRBJ2-6	few	CASSQDVRGANVLTF	TGCGCCAGCAGCCAAGATGTACGGGGGGCCAACGTCCTGACTTTC
-	TRBV20-1	TRBJ1-2	-	CSASRGSYGHTF	TGCAGTGCTAGTAGGGGCTCTTATGGCCACACCTTC
-	TRBV4-3	TRBJ2-5	-	CASSQGLGQTQYF	TGCGCCAGCAGCCAAGGTTTGGGACAGACCCAGTACTTC
-	TRBV27	TRBJ2-1	few	CASSLVGGLLSGEQFF	TGTGCCAGCAGTTTAGTGGGGGGCCTTCTTTCGGGTGAGCAGTTCTTC
TRBD2	TRBV7-2	TRBJ2-5	-	CASSLEAAGSPNNEQYF	TGTGCCAGCAGCTTAGAGGCAGCGGGATCTCCGAATAATGAGCAGTACTTC
TRBD1	TRBV5-5	TRBJ1-5	once	CASSPNSGQGALAQHF	TGTGCCAGCAGCCCCAACTCGGGACAGGGGGCTTTGGCCCAGCATTTT
-	TRBV24-1	TRBJ2-7	-	CATSNPGLRSGSYNEQYF	TGTGCCACCAGTAACCCGGGCCTACGAAGCGGCTCCTACAATGAGCAGTACTTC
TRBD1	TRBV2	TRBJ1-1	-	CASRSEQGALNTEAFF	TGTGCCAGCAGATCAGAACAGGGGGCCCTGAACACTGAAGCTTTCTTT
-	TRBV7-3	TRBJ1-2	-	CASSLSPGESRYGYTF	TGTGCCAGCAGCTTATCTCCAGGGGAGTCCCGCTATGGCTACACCTTC
-	TRBV7-9	TRBJ1-1	-	CASSLYREGEAFF	TGTGCCAGCAGCTTATACAGGGAAGGTGAAGCTTTCTTT
TRBD1	TRBV27	TRBJ2-1	few	CASSSNERRGRTYNEQFF	TGTGCCAGCAGTTCAAACGAAAGAAGGGGGCGAACCTACAATGAGCAGTTCTTC
-	TRBV6-6	TRBJ2-4	-	CASSKHREVNIQYF	TGTGCCAGCAGTAAACACAGGGAGGTAAACATTCAGTACTTC
-	TRBV14	TRBJ1-6	-	CASSQGRQNSPLHF	TGTGCCAGCAGCCAAGGCAGACAGAATTCACCCCTCCACTTT
-	TRBV10-3	TRBJ1-6	-	CAIRASGGDHNSPLHF	TGTGCCATCAGAGCCAGCGGGGGGGACCATAATTCACCCCTCCACTTT